What follows are 11 T cell receptor beta chains derived from one specimen sequenced in a study of blood T cell repertoires in COVID-19. TCRdb's table, derived via immunoSEQ multiplex PCR, lists solely in-frame clones and lacks some. There are roughly 250,000 clones in the sample; 84% occur only once, and under 4.5% lies in the top ten. Sequencing used peripheral blood. Receptor source: a man in his fifties or sixties with acute or convalescent COVID-19.

This rearrangement joins TRBV2 to TRBJ1-5, with 11 bases matching TRBD1. Unmatched junction bases numbered 8, after V lost 6 bases and J lost 1 base. The CDR3 has 17 amino acids. The germline CDR1 and CDR2 sequences are SNHLY and FYNNEI. The CDR3 region is CASSGQGAYVSNQPQHF. As DNA, the CDR3 is TGTGCCAGCAGCGGACAGGGGGCTTACGTGAGCAATCAGCCCCAGCATTTT.

This rearrangement joins TRBV30 to TRBJ2-2, with TRBD1 identical over 8 bases. Per the germline V gene, CDR1 is GTSNPN and CDR2 is SVGIG (reference sequence). This CDR3 has 13 amino acids. J was trimmed by 4 bases and V by 7 bases; bases with no gene match: 5. CDR3 region: CAFDRGGTGELFF. DNA of the CDR3: TGTGCCTTCGACAGGGGTGGCACCGGGGAGCTGTTTTTT.

The chain combines TRBV10-1 with TRBJ2-7; 12 bases match TRBD2. The germline V gene has CDR1 WNHNN and CDR2 SYGVQD (reference sequence). This CDR3 contains 17 residues. V lost 3 bases and J lost 3; bases outside the gene matches: 9. CDR3 nucleotide sequence: TGCGCCAGCAGTGAACGCACACTAGCGGGGGGACGCTACGAGCAGTACTTC. Amino acids: CASSERTLAGGRYEQYF.

The V call is TRBV29-1, the J call TRBJ1-2; 7 nucleotides match TRBD1. This CDR3 spans 17 amino acids. Germline CDR1 and CDR2: SQVTM and ANQGSEA. V shed 1 base and J 4 bases; nucleotides not matched to a gene: 15. CDR3 in amino acids: CSVEGDGRRQGSYGYTF. In DNA, the CDR3 is TGCAGCGTTGAAGGGGACGGAAGGAGACAGGGCTCCTATGGCTACACCTTC.

The V call is TRBV4-1, the J call TRBJ2-2, with no clear D. The CDR3 has 15 amino acids. V was trimmed by 2 bases and J by 7 bases, leaving 14 bases between them. Germline-derived CDR1 and CDR2 are MGHRA and YSYEKL. The CDR3 DNA reads TGCGCCAGCAGCCAACCTCTGGCGGTCCGCGGGGAGCTGTTTTTT. Translation: CASSQPLAVRGELFF.

The chain uses TRBV28 and TRBJ1-2, with a possible D match to TRBD1 (5 bases). The germline gives CDR1 MDHEN, CDR2 SYDVKM. There are 16 residues in the CDR3. V was trimmed by 0 bases and J by 2 bases, leaving 13 bases between them. In DNA, the CDR3 is TGTGCCAGCAGTTTATGGGTCCAGGGATCGAACTATGGCTACACCTTC. This sequence encodes CASSLWVQGSNYGYTF.

This chain connects TRBV14 to TRBJ2-6; unclear D gene. Germline CDR1 reads SGHDN; CDR2 reads FVKESK. V lost 1 base and J lost 0, with 4 bases in between. This CDR3 comprises 15 residues. CDR3 residues: CASSQGLSGANVLTF. The CDR3 region has the DNA TGTGCCAGCAGCCAAGGACTCTCTGGGGCCAACGTCCTGACTTTC. The full variable domain, in which reference TRBV14 and TRBJ2-6 provide the parts outside the CDR3, is EAGVTQFPSHSVIEKGQTVTLRCDPISGHDNLYWYRRVMGKEIKFLLHFVKESKQDESGMPNNRFLAERTGGTYSTLKVQPAELEDSGVYFCASSQGLSGANVLTFGAGSRLTVL.

This chain links TRBV27 with TRBJ2-7; 7 positions agree with TRBD1. The CDR3 runs 11 residues. Trimming removed 10 bases from V and 3 bases from J; junction bases left unmatched: 3. CDR1 and CDR2 (germline): MNHEY, SMNVEV (reference sequence). The CDR3 DNA reads as TGTGCCATCCGACAGGGCTACGAGCAGTACTTC. Amino acids: CAIRQGYEQYF.

This chain joins TRBV19 and TRBJ2-7; 8 bases are shared with TRBD1. Looked up from germline, CDR1 is LNHDA and CDR2 is SQIVND (reference sequence). V lost 5 bases to trimming and J lost 4 bases; unmatched junction nucleotides: 10. This CDR3 is built from 15 residues. The CDR3 coding sequence is TGTGCCAGTAGTCCCGGCCCAGGGGGCGGGTACGAGCAGTACTTC. Its translation: CASSPGPGGGYEQYF.

V usage is TRBV6-4 and J usage is TRBJ2-2; D is undetermined. Germline-derived CDR1 and CDR2 are MRHNA and SNTAGT. V lost 3 bases and J lost 4, with 15 bases in between. This CDR3 comprises 16 residues. The CDR3 DNA sequence: TGTGCCAGCAGTGAGACCGGGTTAAGAGGCACCGGGGAGCTGTTTTTT. It yields the protein CASSETGLRGTGELFF.

CDR3 protein: CASSQVMGAMATDTQYF. CDR3 sequence (DNA): TGTGCCAGCAGCCAAGTGATGGGGGCTATGGCCACAGATACGCAGTATTTT. The chain couples TRBV3-1 (or the pseudogene TRBV3-2) to TRBJ2-3; maybe TRBD1 (6 bases). The CDR3 sequence is 17 residues long. Per germline, CDR1 LGHDT and CDR2 YNNKEL (reference sequence). Trimming took 1 base from V and 2 from J, leaving 16 bases between them.